This T cell receptor (beta chain) was profiled in a study of blood T cells in healthy people across ages. General study points: Whereas aged donors had fewer naive CD4+ cells, long-lived donors had more of them and higher diversity. Age advanced and TCR beta diversity per million T cells fell, roughly linearly. Changes in expanded clonotypes were possibly confounded, as the CMV status of donors was unknown.

Germline CDR1 and CDR2: SGHRS and YFSETQ. This CDR3 contains 15 residues. The J segment lost 6 bases and the V segment lost 0 bases, leaving 3 bases of the junction unmatched. The study isolated at least 7 million PBMCs from each sample. Combining a sample-barcoded 5' primer with a J-beta primer mix, a second PCR ran for about 7 to 11 cycles. TCRdb analysed the 5' RACE reads with MiXCR anew, one entry per CDR3 protein. The sample carries about 1.6 million distinct CDR3 sequences, around 36% recorded once. Of note for this clonotype: Antigen specificity is unknown.

Specimen: blood. The receptor's source is a woman aged 25 to 39 in good health. The V call is TRBV5-1, the J call TRBJ1-5; 10 bases are a match to TRBD1. The CDR3 DNA follows: TGCGCCAGCAGCTTGGGGGGACAGGGGTTTCAGCCCCAGCATTTT. As protein: CASSLGGQGFQPQHF.